This passage covers 29 T cell receptor beta chains from one sample sequenced in a study of human T cells and chemical hapten exposure (dated by TCRdb to the early 2020s). The library was produced with RACE. These reads were obtained on a NextSeq 500. TCRdb passed the public sequencing reads through fastp at Q25 and MiXCR, retaining productive beta sequences. Every CDR3 protein is listed once, alongside the most common genes and DNA of its rows. The sample table shows 360,000 or so distinct CDR3 sequences, and just under 6.5% are seen once. Under 7% of the sample goes to the ten largest clones. In light of the paper, this sample's time point label describes: patch test 2, 6 weeks after DPC sensitization. Explained via the paper, the treatment or condition label denotes: therapeutic diphenylcyclopropenone sensitization with weekly scalp DPC. The sample consisted of whole blood, taken in connection with sensitization to the hapten diphenylcyclopropenone (DPC). These receptors all stem from a woman under 30 with alopecia areata. Some clones in this sample may be carry-over from other donors' samples.

This clonotype was found a few times. The V call is TRBV7-2, the J call TRBJ2-5; no clear D. V lost 1 base to trimming and J lost 1 base, with 4 bases between them. The CDR3 spans 13 residues. Germline assignment: CDR1 SGHTA and CDR2 FQGNSA. This CDR3 is CASSLVSQETQYF. CDR3 coding DNA: TGTGCCAGCAGCTTAGTATCCCAAGAGACCCAGTACTTC.

In its sample, this clonotype was seen many times. The chain is built from TRBV28 and TRBJ2-5; TRBD2 is a possible D gene (6 bases). The V end was cut by 2 bases, the J end by 2 bases, with 12 bases between. CDR1 and CDR2 (germline): MDHEN, SYDVKM. The CDR3 runs to 15 residues. The CDR3 region is CASSLASAAQETQYF. In DNA, the CDR3 is TGTGCCAGCAGTTTAGCTAGCGCCGCTCAAGAGACCCAGTACTTC. The entire variable domain, with the rest obtained from reference TRBV28 and TRBJ2-5, is as follows: DVKVTQSSRYLVKRTGEKVFLECVQDMDHENMFWYRQDPGLGLRLIYFSYDVKMKEKGDIPEGYSVSREKKERFSLILESASTNQTSMYLCASSLASAAQETQYFGPGTRLLVL.

In this sample, this clonotype turned up many times. V is TRBV4-1 and J is TRBJ1-5; D possibly corresponds to TRBD1 (5 bases). The V gene's germline CDR1 is MGHRA and CDR2 YSYEKL. CDR3 length: 14 amino acids. The germline V and J ends were trimmed by 4 bases and 7 bases, with 14 bases remaining between them. The DNA for the CDR3 is TGCGCCAGCAGCCCACTGGGGGGGTTACAGCCCCAGCATTTT. This encodes CASSPLGGLQPQHF.

This clonotype was detected a few times. V gene TRBV10-3 combines with J gene TRBJ2-1, with TRBD2 matching 11 bases. Trimming cost V 6 bases and J 5 bases; bases outside gene matches: 3. This CDR3 spans 14 amino acids. Germline V gives CDR1 ENHRY, CDR2 SYGVKD. The CDR3 region is CAIRGTSGDNEQFF. The CDR3 DNA reads TGTGCCATCAGGGGGACTAGCGGTGACAATGAGCAGTTCTTC.

Comment on this clonotype: The junction departs from germline at one end; a sequencing error may be responsible. The genes are TRBV4-1 and TRBJ2-3, with 9 positions matching TRBD1. CDR1 is MGHRA, CDR2 YSYEKL, per germline. This CDR3 spans 16 amino acids. CDR3 DNA: TGCGCCAGCAGCCAGGAACAGGGGGCCCTAGCAGATACACAGTATTTT. It translates to CASSQEQGALADTQYF.

This clonotype was observed at least ten times. The chain carries TRBV20-1 and TRBJ1-5; D is unclear. CDR1 DFQATT and CDR2 SNEGSKA come from the germline V gene (reference sequence). The CDR3 spans 14 residues. Trimming removed 6 bases from V and 0 bases from J, with 12 bases in between. CDR3 in DNA: TGCAGTGCCATGAGGGCCTATAGCAATCAGCCCCAGCATTTT. Encoded protein: CSAMRAYSNQPQHF.

This clonotype appeared a few times. The chain couples TRBV27 to TRBJ2-1; D remains ambiguous. Trimming left V 6 bases short and J 5 bases short, with 11 bases between. Germline CDR1 and CDR2: MNHEY and SMNVEV (reference sequence). There are 13 residues in the CDR3. CDR3 region: CASSSWSNNEQFF. The CDR3 DNA sequence: TGTGCCAGCAGCTCCTGGAGCAACAATGAGCAGTTCTTC.

The rearrangement uses TRBV6-5 and TRBJ2-7, with 7 nucleotides matching TRBD2. The germline gives CDR1 MNHEY, CDR2 SVGAGI. The V gene end was trimmed by 5 bases and the J gene end by 5 bases; junction bases not matched to a gene: 6. The CDR3 runs to 13 residues. The CDR3 DNA is TGTGCCAGCAGTCGGACTAGATGGGACGAGCAGTACTTC. Translation: CASSRTRWDEQYF.

This clonotype appeared a few times. The rearrangement joins TRBV10-3 to TRBJ2-7; 7 bases line up with TRBD2. From germline, CDR1 is ENHRY and CDR2 SYGVKD. This CDR3 region has 12 residues. J gave up 4 bases and V 6 bases, and 3 bases lay outside the gene matches. The CDR3 nucleotides are TGTGCCATCAGCCGGGGAGGGTACGAGCAGTACTTC. Amino acids: CAISRGGYEQYF.

The sample holds a few counts of this clonotype. This chain joins TRBV18 and TRBJ2-1; TRBD2 matches 9 bases. CDR3 length: 16 residues. Germline CDR1 KGHSH, CDR2 LQKENI. V lost 3 bases to trimming and J lost 8 bases; unmatched junction nucleotides: 11. CDR3 loop: CASSPGGGGVSDEQFF. CDR3 nucleotide sequence: TGTGCCAGCTCACCCGGCGGGGGGGGCGTTTCTGATGAGCAGTTCTTC.

Only a few counts were recorded for this clonotype. The chain combines TRBV7-9 with TRBJ1-2; 9 positions match TRBD1. Germline CDR1 is SEHNR and CDR2 is FQNEAQ (reference sequence). With 4 bases clipped from V and 0 bases from J, the junction kept 9 bases outside the gene matches. The CDR3 consists of 17 residues. The CDR3 coding sequence is TGTGCCAGCAGCTGGACCGGGACAGGGCCATCTAACTATGGCTACACCTTC. It yields the protein CASSWTGTGPSNYGYTF.

CDR3 DNA sequence: TGCAGTGCTAGCCGGGACAGGGGGCTCGGGCAGTACTTC. Its protein product is CSASRDRGLGQYF. The chain has TRBV20-1 and TRBJ2-7; 12 nucleotides match TRBD1. Germline loops: CDR1 DFQATT, CDR2 SNEGSKA (reference sequence). CDR3 length: 13 amino acids. The trim removed 3 bases at V and 9 bases at J, leaving 6 bases unmatched.

This clonotype was picked up a small number of times. The chain recombines TRBV28 with TRBJ1-4, with D perhaps matching TRBD1 (5 bases). The V gene's germline CDR1 is MDHEN and CDR2 SYDVKM. V gave up 3 bases and J gave up 7 bases, with 12 bases separating them. The CDR3 is made up of 14 amino acids. CDR3 DNA: TGTGCCAGCAGTTTGGGAGGGGATAGTGAAAAACTGTTTTTT. It yields the protein CASSLGGDSEKLFF.

The rearrangement joins TRBV6-1 to TRBJ1-4, with no clear D. CDR1 and CDR2 (germline): MNHNS, SASEGT. This CDR3 region has 13 residues. The germline V and J ends were trimmed by 7 bases and 3 bases, with 9 bases remaining between them. CDR3 sequence (DNA): TGTGCCAGCATTCTTGGTCCTAATGAAAAACTGTTTTTT. Protein product: CASILGPNEKLFF.

The rearrangement links TRBV7-2 to TRBJ2-6; the D is unclear. Trimming took 3 bases from V and 0 from J, leaving 9 bases between them. Germline V gives CDR1 SGHTA, CDR2 FQGNSA. CDR3 length: 16 amino acids. DNA of the CDR3: TGTGCCAGCAGCTTCGGTCCTGGCTCTGGGGCCAACGTCCTGACTTTC. It yields the protein CASSFGPGSGANVLTF.

This clonotype has at least ten counts. The chain joins TRBV20-1 to TRBJ1-4; D gene unclear. Trimming pared 5 bases from V and 7 bases from J, leaving 14 bases between. Germline CDR1 DFQATT, CDR2 SNEGSKA (reference sequence). The CDR3 runs 13 residues. The CDR3 nucleotides are TGCAGTGCTCCAGAGGTCTCCGGTGAAAAACTGTTTTTT. Translated: CSAPEVSGEKLFF.

This clonotype has at least ten counts. V usage is TRBV3-1 and J usage is TRBJ1-5; 8 bases map to TRBD1. Germline CDR1 and CDR2: LGHDT and YNNKEL (reference sequence). The CDR3 sequence is 14 residues long. With V trimmed by 5 bases and J by 5 bases, 5 bases remained unmatched. CDR3 bases: TGTGCCAGCAGCTCCGGACAGGGCTATCAGCCCCAGCATTTT. Protein sequence: CASSSGQGYQPQHF. Combining the CDR3 with reference TRBV3-1 and TRBJ1-5 gives the whole variable domain DTAVSQTPKYLVTQMGNDKSIKCEQNLGHDTMYWYKQDSKKFLKIMFSYNNKELIINETVPNRFSPKSPDKAHLNLHINSLELGDSAVYFCASSSGQGYQPQHFGDGTRLSIL.

There are a few counts of this clonotype. V usage is TRBV6-2 or TRBV6-3 and J usage is TRBJ1-5; 8 bases match TRBD1. This CDR3 has 15 amino acids. The germline V gene has CDR1 MNHEY and CDR2 SVGEGT. V shed 4 bases, J shed 6 bases, and the junction held 8 bases outside the gene matches. This CDR3 reads CASSFPGQGGQPQHF. In DNA form, the CDR3 reads TGTGCCAGCAGTTTCCCCGGACAGGGCGGTCAGCCCCAGCATTTT.

This clonotype was counted only a few times. The chain combines TRBV6-1 with TRBJ2-7, with a weak D call TRBD1 (6 bases). V lost 2 bases and J lost 7, with 24 bases in between. Germline CDR1 and CDR2: MNHNS and SASEGT. This CDR3 has 17 amino acids. The CDR3: CASSEFSGALRGVEQYF. The CDR3 DNA sequence: TGTGCCAGCAGTGAATTTTCAGGGGCACTACGAGGGGTAGAGCAGTACTTC.

This clonotype was picked up a small number of times. The chain links TRBV23-1 to TRBJ2-4; no firm D call. TRBV23-1 has ORF status, its function being uncertain. The CDR3 is 13 residues long. Trimming took off 8 bases at V and 7 bases at J, with 15 bases between the two ends. CDR3 in DNA: TGCGCCAGCGATCCCCGGAGCTTCAACATTCAGTACTTC. Amino acid sequence: CASDPRSFNIQYF.

This clonotype was seen a handful of times. The V and J genes are TRBV6-5 and TRBJ2-2, with 7 bases matching TRBD1. Germline values: CDR1 MNHEY, CDR2 SVGAGI. Trimming cost V 2 bases and J 0 bases; bases outside gene matches: 6. The CDR3 covers 17 residues. Here the CDR3 DNA reads TGTGCCAGCAGTTACAACAGCGGACAGGCGAACACCGGGGAGCTGTTTTTT. It yields the protein CASSYNSGQANTGELFF.

This clonotype appeared a few times. This sequence joins TRBV5-1 and TRBJ2-1, with D tentatively TRBD2 (6 bases). The CDR3 is made up of 17 amino acids. Between the trimmed V and J ends, which lost 2 bases and 0 bases, there was a span of 15 bases. Germline CDR1 is SGHRS and CDR2 is YFSETQ. The CDR3 reads CASSFSSLASSYNEQFF. The CDR3 DNA reads as TGCGCCAGCAGCTTCTCGTCGCTAGCGAGCTCCTACAATGAGCAGTTCTTC.

V is TRBV19 and J is TRBJ2-2, with TRBD1 matching over 9 bases. The CDR3 sequence is 13 residues long. Germline lookup yields CDR1 LNHDA and CDR2 SQIVND (reference sequence). With 6 bases clipped from V and 6 bases from J, the junction kept 2 bases outside the gene matches. The CDR3 nucleotides are TGTGCCAGTAGCACAGGGGGCCCCGGGGAGCTGTTTTTT. Translation gives CASSTGGPGELFF.

This clonotype has at least ten counts. The rearrangement uses TRBV27 and TRBJ1-1; possible D gene TRBD1, 6 bases. This CDR3 comprises 13 residues. In germline, CDR1 is MNHEY, CDR2 SMNVEV (reference sequence). The germline V and J ends were trimmed by 7 bases and 5 bases, with 14 bases remaining between them. CDR3 region: CASNPRGGTEAFF. CDR3 sequence (DNA): TGTGCCAGCAATCCCAGGGGTGGTACTGAAGCTTTCTTT.

V gene TRBV9 combines with J gene TRBJ2-1; D ambiguous. The CDR3 is 13 amino acids. Germline V CDR1 and CDR2: SGDLS, YYNGEE. V was shortened by 6 bases and J by 8 bases, with 15 bases between the two germline ends. CDR3 region: CASNNGYQDEQFF. The CDR3, as DNA: TGTGCCAGCAATAACGGGTACCAGGATGAGCAGTTCTTC. The variable domain in full, with the rest retrieved from reference TRBV9 and TRBJ2-1, is DSGVTQTPKHLITATGQRVTLRCSPRSGDLSVYWYQQSLDQGLQFLIQYYNGEERAKGNILERFSAQQFPDLHSELNLSSLELGDSALYFCASNNGYQDEQFFGPGTRLTVL.

This clonotype appeared many times. V is TRBV24-1 and J is TRBJ1-5, with D possibly matching TRBD1 (6 bases). V lost 4 bases to trimming and J lost 1 base, with 13 bases between them. The CDR3 runs 16 residues. The germline V gene has CDR1 KGHDR and CDR2 SFDVKD. CDR3: CATSEAGTTSNQPQHF. For the CDR3, the DNA is TGTGCCACCAGTGAAGCCGGGACAACAAGCAATCAGCCCCAGCATTTT.

This clonotype was seen at least ten times. The CDR3 here is CASSQIPRTTVNTEAFF. CDR3 coding DNA: TGTGCCAGCAGTCAGATACCAAGAACGACAGTGAACACTGAAGCTTTCTTT. The chain carries TRBV12-3 or TRBV12-4 and TRBJ1-1, with D tentatively TRBD1 (5 bases). This CDR3 is 17 amino acids long. V lost 5 bases to trimming and J lost 0 bases, with 19 bases between them.

This clonotype was detected ten times or more. V gene TRBV7-9 combines with J gene TRBJ1-1; D gene uncertain. V dropped 4 bases and J dropped 7 bases, with 19 bases sitting between them. The germline V gene has CDR1 SEHNR and CDR2 FQNEAQ (reference sequence). The CDR3 consists of 15 residues. The CDR3 is CASSSSTSALVEAFF. The DNA of the CDR3 is TGTGCCAGCAGCTCTTCCACGTCAGCGTTGGTTGAAGCTTTCTTT.

The rearrangement links TRBV2 to TRBJ2-3; 11 positions agree with TRBD2. Looked up from germline, CDR1 is SNHLY and CDR2 is FYNNEI. V dropped 4 bases and J dropped 3; count of bases not matched to a gene: 0. CDR3 length: 14 residues. In DNA form, the CDR3 reads TGTGCCAGCAGTGCTAGCGGGGGGACAGATACGCAGTATTTT. It specifies CASSASGGTDTQYF.